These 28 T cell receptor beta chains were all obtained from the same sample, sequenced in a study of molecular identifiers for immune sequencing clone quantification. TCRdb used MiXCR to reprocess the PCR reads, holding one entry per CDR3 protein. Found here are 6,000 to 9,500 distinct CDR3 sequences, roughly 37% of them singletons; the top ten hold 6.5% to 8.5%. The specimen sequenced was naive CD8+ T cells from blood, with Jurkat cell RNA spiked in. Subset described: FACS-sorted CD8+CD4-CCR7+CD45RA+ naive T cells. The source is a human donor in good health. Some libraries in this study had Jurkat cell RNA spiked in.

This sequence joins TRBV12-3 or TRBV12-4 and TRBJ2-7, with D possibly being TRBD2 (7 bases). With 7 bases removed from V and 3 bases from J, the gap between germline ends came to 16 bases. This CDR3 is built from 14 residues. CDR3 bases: TGTGCCAGCAACAACGGGGGGCAGGTCTACGAGCAGTACTTC. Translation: CASNNGGQVYEQYF.

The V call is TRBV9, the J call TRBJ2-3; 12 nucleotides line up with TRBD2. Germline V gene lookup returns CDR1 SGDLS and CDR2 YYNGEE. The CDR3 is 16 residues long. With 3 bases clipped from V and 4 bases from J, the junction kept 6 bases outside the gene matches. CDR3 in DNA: TGTGCCAGCAGCGCATCGACTAGCGGGAGTCCAGATACGCAGTATTTT. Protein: CASSASTSGSPDTQYF.

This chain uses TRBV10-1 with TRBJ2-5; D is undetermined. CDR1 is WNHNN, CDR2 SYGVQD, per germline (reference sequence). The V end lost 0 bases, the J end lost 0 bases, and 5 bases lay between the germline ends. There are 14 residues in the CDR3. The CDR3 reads CASSESHYQETQYF. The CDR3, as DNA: TGCGCCAGCAGTGAGTCACACTACCAAGAGACCCAGTACTTC.

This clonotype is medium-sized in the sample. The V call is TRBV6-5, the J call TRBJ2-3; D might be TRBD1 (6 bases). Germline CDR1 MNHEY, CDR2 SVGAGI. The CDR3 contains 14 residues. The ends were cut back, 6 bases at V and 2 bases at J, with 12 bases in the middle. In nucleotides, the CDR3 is TGTGCCAGCAGCTATCGACAGGTCACAGATACGCAGTATTTT. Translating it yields CASSYRQVTDTQYF.

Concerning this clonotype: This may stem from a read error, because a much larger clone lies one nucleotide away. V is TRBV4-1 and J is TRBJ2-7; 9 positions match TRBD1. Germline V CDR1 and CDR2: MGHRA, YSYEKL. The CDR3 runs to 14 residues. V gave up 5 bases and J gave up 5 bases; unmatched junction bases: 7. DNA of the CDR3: TGCGCCAGCAGCGGGGTGGGACAGGGAGACGAGCAGTACTTC. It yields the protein CASSGVGQGDEQYF.

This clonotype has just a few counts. CDR3 region: CASGVPSRDTQYF. In DNA, the CDR3 is TGTGCCAGCGGAGTTCCCTCGCGGGATACGCAGTACTTC. The chain carries TRBV6-5 and TRBJ2-4, with D possibly TRBD2 on 6 matching bases. The CDR3 contains 13 residues. The germline V and J ends were trimmed by 8 bases and 13 bases, with 21 bases remaining between them. The germline V gene encodes CDR1 MNHEY and CDR2 SVGAGI.

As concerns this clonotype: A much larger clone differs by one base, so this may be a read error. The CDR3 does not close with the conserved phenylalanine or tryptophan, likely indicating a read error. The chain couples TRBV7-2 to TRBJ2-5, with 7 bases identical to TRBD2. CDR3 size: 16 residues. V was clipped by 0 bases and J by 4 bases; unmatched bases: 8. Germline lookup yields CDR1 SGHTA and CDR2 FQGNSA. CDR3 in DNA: TGTGCCAGCAGCTTAGCCCTACTAGCGAGCGGAGAGACCCAGTACTAC. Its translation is CASSLALLASGETQYY.

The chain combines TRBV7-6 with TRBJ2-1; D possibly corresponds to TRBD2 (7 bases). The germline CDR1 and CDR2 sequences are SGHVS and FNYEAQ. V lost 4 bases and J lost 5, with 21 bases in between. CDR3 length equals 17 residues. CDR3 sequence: CASSWGAGGSWNNEQFF. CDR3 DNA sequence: TGTGCCAGCAGCTGGGGGGCCGGCGGGAGTTGGAACAATGAGCAGTTCTTC.

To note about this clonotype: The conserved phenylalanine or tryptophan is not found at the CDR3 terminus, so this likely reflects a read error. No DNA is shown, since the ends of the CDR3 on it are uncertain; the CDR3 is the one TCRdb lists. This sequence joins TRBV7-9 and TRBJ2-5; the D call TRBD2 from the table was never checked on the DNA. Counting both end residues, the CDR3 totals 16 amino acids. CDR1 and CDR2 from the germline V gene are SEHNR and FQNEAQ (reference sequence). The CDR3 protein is CASSLDQLGYQETQCL.

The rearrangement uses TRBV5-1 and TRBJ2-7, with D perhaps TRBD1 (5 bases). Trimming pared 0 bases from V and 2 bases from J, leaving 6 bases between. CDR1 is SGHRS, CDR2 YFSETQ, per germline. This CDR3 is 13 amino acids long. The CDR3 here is CASSLEGAYEQYF. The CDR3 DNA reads TGCGCCAGCAGCTTGGAAGGGGCCTACGAGCAGTACTTC.

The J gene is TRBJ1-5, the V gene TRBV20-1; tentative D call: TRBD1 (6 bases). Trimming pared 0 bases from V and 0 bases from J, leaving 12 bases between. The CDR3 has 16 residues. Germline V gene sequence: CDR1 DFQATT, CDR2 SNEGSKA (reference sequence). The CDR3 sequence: CSARDNDRHSNQPQHF. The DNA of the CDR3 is TGCAGTGCTAGAGATAATGACAGGCATAGCAATCAGCCCCAGCATTTT.

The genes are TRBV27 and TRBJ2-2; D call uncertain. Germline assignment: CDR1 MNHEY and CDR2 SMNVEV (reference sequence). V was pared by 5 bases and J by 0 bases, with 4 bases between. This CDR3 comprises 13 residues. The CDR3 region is CASSLANTGELFF. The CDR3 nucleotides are TGTGCCAGCAGTCTTGCGAACACCGGGGAGCTGTTTTTT.

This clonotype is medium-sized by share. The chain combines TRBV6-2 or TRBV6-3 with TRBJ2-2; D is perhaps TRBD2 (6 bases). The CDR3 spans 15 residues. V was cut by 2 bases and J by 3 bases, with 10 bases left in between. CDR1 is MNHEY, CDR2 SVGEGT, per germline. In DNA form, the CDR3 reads TGTGCCAGCAGTTACGTAGGAGGGGACACCGGGGAGCTGTTTTTT. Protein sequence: CASSYVGGDTGELFF.

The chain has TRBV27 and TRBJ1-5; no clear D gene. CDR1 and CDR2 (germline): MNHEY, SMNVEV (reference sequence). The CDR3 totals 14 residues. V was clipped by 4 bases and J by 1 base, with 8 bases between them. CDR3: CASSSLLSNQPQHF. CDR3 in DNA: TGTGCCAGCAGTTCTCTCTTAAGCAATCAGCCCCAGCATTTT.

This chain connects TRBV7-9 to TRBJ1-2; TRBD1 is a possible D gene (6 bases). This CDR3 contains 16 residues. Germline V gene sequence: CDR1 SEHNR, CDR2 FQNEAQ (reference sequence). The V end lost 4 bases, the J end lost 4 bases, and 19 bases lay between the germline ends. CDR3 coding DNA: TGTGCCAGCAGCTCCAGTAGCCGGGGGCGCATCTATGGCTACACCTTC. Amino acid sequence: CASSSSSRGRIYGYTF.

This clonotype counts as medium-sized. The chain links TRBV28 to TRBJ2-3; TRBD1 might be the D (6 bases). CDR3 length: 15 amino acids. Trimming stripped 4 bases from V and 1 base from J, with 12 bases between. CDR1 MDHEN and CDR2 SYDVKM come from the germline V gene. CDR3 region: CASSSYRVGTDTQYF. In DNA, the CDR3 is TGTGCCAGCAGTTCTTACAGGGTCGGCACAGATACGCAGTATTTT.

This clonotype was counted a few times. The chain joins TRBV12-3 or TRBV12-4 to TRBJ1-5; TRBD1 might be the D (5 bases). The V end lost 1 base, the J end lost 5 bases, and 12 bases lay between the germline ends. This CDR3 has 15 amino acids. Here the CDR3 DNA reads TGTGCCAGCAGTTTAGGGACACTTTCATATCAGCCCCAGCATTTT. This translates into CASSLGTLSYQPQHF.

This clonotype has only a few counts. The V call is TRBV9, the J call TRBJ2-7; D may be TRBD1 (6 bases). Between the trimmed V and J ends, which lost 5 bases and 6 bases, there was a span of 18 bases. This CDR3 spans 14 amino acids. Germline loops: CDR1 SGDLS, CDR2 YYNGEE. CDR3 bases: TGTGCCAGCAGGAAGAACCCCGGACAGTCCGAGCAGTACTTC. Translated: CASRKNPGQSEQYF.

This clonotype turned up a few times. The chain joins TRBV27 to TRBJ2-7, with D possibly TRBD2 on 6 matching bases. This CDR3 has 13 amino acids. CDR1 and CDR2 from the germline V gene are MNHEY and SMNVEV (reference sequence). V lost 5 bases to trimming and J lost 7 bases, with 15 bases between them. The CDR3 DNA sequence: TGTGCCAGCAGTCCGGAGGGTCGTGTGGAGCAGTACTTC. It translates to CASSPEGRVEQYF.

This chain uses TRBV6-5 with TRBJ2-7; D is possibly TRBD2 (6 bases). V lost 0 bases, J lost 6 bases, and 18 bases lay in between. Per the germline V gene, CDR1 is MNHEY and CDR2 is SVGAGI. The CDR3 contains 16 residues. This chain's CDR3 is CASSYSRTIGVIEQYF. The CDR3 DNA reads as TGTGCCAGCAGTTACTCGCGGACTATCGGGGTTATCGAGCAGTACTTC.

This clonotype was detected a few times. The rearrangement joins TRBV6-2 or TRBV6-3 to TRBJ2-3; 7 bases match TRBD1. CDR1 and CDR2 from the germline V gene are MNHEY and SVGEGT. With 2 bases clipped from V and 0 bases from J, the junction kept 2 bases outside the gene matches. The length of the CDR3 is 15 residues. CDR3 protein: CASSYGTASTDTQYF. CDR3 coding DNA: TGTGCCAGCAGTTACGGGACAGCGAGCACAGATACGCAGTATTTT.

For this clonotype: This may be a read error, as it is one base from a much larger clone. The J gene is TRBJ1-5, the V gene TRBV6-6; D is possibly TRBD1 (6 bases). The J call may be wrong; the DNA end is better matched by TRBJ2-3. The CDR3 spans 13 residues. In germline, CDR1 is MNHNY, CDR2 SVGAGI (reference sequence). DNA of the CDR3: TGTGCCAGCAGAACAGGGTACAATCAGCCCCAGTATTTT. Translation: CASRTGYNQPQYF.

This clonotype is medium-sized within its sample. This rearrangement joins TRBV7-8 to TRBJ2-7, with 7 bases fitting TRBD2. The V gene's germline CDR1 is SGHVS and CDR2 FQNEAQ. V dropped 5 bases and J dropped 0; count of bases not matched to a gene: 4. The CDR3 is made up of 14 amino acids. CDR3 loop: CASSPRDYSYEQYF. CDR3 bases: TGTGCCAGCAGCCCCCGGGACTACTCCTACGAGCAGTACTTC.

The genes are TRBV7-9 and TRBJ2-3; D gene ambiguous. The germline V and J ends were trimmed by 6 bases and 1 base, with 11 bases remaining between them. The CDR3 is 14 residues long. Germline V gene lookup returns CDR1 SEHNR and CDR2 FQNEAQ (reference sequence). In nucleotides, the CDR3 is TGTGCCAGCAGAGTACCTATGGGCACAGATACGCAGTATTTT. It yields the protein CASRVPMGTDTQYF.

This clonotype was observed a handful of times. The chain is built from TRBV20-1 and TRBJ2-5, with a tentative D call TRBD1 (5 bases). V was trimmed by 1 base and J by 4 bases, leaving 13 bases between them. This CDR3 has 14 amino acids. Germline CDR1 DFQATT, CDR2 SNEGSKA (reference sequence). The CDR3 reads CSARVLGPGETQYF. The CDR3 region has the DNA TGCAGTGCTAGAGTACTGGGGCCAGGAGAGACCCAGTACTTC.

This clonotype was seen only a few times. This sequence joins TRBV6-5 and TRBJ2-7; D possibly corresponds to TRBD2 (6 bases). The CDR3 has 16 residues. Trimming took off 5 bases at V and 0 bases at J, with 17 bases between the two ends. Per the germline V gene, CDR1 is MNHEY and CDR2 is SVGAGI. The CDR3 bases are TGTGCCAGCAGTCTCGCCGGGACCGGGAGCTCCTACGAGCAGTACTTC. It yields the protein CASSLAGTGSSYEQYF.

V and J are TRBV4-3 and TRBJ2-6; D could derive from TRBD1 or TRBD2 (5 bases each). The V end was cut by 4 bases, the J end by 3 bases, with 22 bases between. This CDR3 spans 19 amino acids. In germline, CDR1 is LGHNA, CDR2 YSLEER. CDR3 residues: CASSLSAGTAGSGANVLTF. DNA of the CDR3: TGCGCCAGCAGCCTTAGTGCCGGGACGGCTGGGAGTGGGGCCAACGTCCTGACTTTC.

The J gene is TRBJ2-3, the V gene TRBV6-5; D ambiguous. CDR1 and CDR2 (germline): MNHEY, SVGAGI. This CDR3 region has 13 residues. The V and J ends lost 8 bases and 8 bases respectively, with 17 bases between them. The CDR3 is CASSLSGPTTQYF. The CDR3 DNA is TGTGCCAGCTCCTTGTCGGGTCCAACTACGCAGTATTTT.